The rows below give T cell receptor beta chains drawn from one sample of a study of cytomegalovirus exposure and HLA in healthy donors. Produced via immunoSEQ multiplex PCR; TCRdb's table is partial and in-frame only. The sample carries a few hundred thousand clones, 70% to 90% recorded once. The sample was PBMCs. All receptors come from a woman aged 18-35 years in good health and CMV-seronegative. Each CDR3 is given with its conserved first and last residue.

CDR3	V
CASSLPGTIQETQYF	TRBV4-2
CASSQGEDTGELFF	TRBV4-1
CASSLAGTGRQETQYF	TRBV11-2
CASSPARDIPTGELFF	TRBV28
CASSLLRPAGPETQYF	TRBV27
CASSPTASYNEQFF	TRBV6-6
CASSQVGQGTETQYF	TRBV4-1
CAWSVLNYEQYF	TRBV30
CASSQWTSGRGDEQFF	TRBV14
CASSHPDRNYGYTF	TRBV4-1
CASKLAGGPREETQYF	TRBV5-4
CSVDLPTGGSSYEQYF	TRBV29-1
CSVGFAGGPSEQFF	TRBV29-1
CARSGRLQRAQFF	TRBV21-1
CASSAGLAGSYNEQFF	TRBV2
CASSPPNTGGGGYTF	TRBV7-6
CASSFRLAENLTYNEQFF	TRBV9
CASSRLAGGKETQYF	TRBV7-9
CASSLGQLREKLFF	TRBV7-9
CATRITGTGGEKTQYF	TRBV27
CASSERGRAIDTQYF	TRBV27
CASSPAGVNYGYTF	TRBV28
CASSLGATGGGGYTF	TRBV7-9
CASSHLRGGNEQFF	TRBV7-9
CASSSFWTDEQFF	TRBV11-2
CASSQNWNTEAFF	TRBV5-5
CASRGGLLESYEQYF	TRBV28
CASSPSTGKGYTF	TRBV28
CASKDSGGSYNEQFF	TRBV5-1
CASSEGAGQETQYF	TRBV6-1